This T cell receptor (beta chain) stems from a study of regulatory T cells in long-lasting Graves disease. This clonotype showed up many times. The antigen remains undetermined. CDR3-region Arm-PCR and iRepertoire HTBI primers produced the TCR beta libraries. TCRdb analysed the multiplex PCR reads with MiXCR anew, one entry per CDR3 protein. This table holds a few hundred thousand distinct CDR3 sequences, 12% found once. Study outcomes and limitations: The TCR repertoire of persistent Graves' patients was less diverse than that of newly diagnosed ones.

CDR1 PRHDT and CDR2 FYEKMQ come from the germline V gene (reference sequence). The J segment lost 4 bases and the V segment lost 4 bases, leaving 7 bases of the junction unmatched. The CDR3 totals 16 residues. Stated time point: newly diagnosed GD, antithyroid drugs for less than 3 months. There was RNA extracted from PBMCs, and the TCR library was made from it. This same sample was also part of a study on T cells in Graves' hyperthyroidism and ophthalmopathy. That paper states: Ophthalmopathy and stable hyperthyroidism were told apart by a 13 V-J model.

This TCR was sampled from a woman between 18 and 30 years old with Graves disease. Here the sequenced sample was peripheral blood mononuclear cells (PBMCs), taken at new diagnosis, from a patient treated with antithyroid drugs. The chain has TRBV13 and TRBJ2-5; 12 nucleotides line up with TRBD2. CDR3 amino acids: CASSSPSGGAIETQYF. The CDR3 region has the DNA TGTGCCAGCAGCTCCCCTAGCGGGGGGGCCATAGAGACCCAGTACTTC.